A selection of T cell receptor beta chains follows, all from one sample in a study of shared clonotypes between healthy human individuals. Produced via immunoSEQ multiplex PCR; TCRdb's table is partial and in-frame only. Of around 2.5 million clones listed, approximately 93% are singletons. Sequenced: naive CD4+ T cells from PBMCs. The receptors shown here come from a man aged 18 to 29 in good health. Some clones in this sample may be carry-over from other donors' samples. Both conserved end residues are part of each CDR3. The D gene is left open where the match is weak. Only some rows state a clone size, as once, few, many or a class for expanded clones.

TRBD2 . TRBJ2-3 TRBV5-1 TGCGCCAGCAGCTTTCGTCTAGCGGGAGAAACGCAGTATTTT CASSFRLAGETQYF
. few TRBJ1-5 TRBV5-1 TGCGCCAGCAGCTTGGCGGGGGGCACTCAGCCCCAGCATTTT CASSLAGGTQPQHF
. . TRBJ2-2 TRBV7-3 TGTGCCAGCAGCTTTAGGACCGGGGAGCTGTTTTTT CASSFRTGELFF
. . TRBJ2-3 TRBV5-1 TGCGCCAGCAGGCAACAGGATACGCAGTATTTT CASRQQDTQYF
. . TRBJ2-4 TRBV19 TGTGCCAGTAGTATCGCCAGCGCCAAAAACATTCAGTACTTC CASSIASAKNIQYF
. . TRBJ2-1 TRBV30 TGTGCCTGGGGCAGCGGGAATGAGCAGTTCTTC CAWGSGNEQFF
. . TRBJ2-5 TRBV6-5 TGTGCCAGCAGTTGGACGGGGACTTTACCGGAGACCCAGTACTTC CASSWTGTLPETQYF
. . TRBJ2-1 TRBV11-3 TGTGCCAGCAGCTTAGGGCGGTACAATGAGCAGTTCTTC CASSLGRYNEQFF
TRBD1 . TRBJ2-1 TRBV9 TGTGCCAGCAGCGTCGATCCGGACAGGGGTTATAATGAGCAGTTCTTC CASSVDPDRGYNEQFF
. . TRBJ1-1 TRBV27 TGTGCCAGCAGTTCCCGGGACACTGAAGCTTTCTTT CASSSRDTEAFF
. . TRBJ1-1 TRBV5-1 TGCGCCAGCAGCCCAAGGACTGGCGAAGGGAACACTGAAGCTTTCTTT CASSPRTGEGNTEAFF
. . TRBJ2-1 TRBV5-1 TGCGCCAGCAGGCCGGGCTCCCAGTCCTACAATGAGCAGTTCTTC CASRPGSQSYNEQFF
TRBD1 . TRBJ2-1 TRBV11-2 TGTGCCAGCAGCTCGAGGACAGGGGGCTACAATGAGCAGTTCTTC CASSSRTGGYNEQFF
. . TRBJ2-1 TRBV7-3 TGTGCCAGCAGCTTAAATCCGGGGGCGGGCGATGAGCAGTTCTTC CASSLNPGAGDEQFF
TRBD1 . TRBJ2-3 TRBV7-2 TGTGCCAGCAGCCGACGGGACAGGGGTAGGGTGGATACGCAGTATTTT CASSRRDRGRVDTQYF
. . TRBJ1-4 TRBV28 TGTGCCAGCACCTTACGGGGTGCAACTAATGAAAAACTGTTTTTT CASTLRGATNEKLFF
. . TRBJ2-5 TRBV7-9 TGTGCCAGCAGCATCGAGACCCAGTACTTC CASSIETQYF
. . TRBJ1-5 TRBV15 TGTGCCACCAGCAGAGAGGGGGGGAATCAGCCCCAGCATTTT CATSREGGNQPQHF
. . TRBJ1-1 TRBV7-6 TGTGCCAGCAGCCTGGGGGGGGGCACTGAAGCTTTCTTT CASSLGGGTEAFF
. . TRBJ2-3 TRBV29-1 TGCAGCGTTGATTCCACAGATACGCAGTATTTT CSVDSTDTQYF
. . TRBJ2-7 TRBV28 TGTGCCAGCAGTTCCCCCGAAACGACAGGCTCGTCGGAGCAGTACTTC CASSSPETTGSSEQYF
. . TRBJ2-3 TRBV9 TGTGCCAGCAGCGTAAGTAGCGGCCCGGATACGCAGTATTTT CASSVSSGPDTQYF
. . TRBJ1-5 TRBV6-5 TGTGCCAGCAGTTACTCTGGTTCCGCGGGGGGCCCTGTGCATTTT CASSYSGSAGGPVHF
. . TRBJ2-5 TRBV7-2 TGTGCCAGCAGCTTAGCCCGAGACCCTCCGGGGACCCAGTACTTC CASSLARDPPGTQYF
TRBD2 . TRBJ2-2 TRBV5-4 TGTGCCAGCAGCCTCCTAAGTAGCGGGAGTCCCGGGGAGCTGTTTTTT CASSLLSSGSPGELFF
. . TRBJ2-7 TRBV6-5 TGTGCCAGCAGTTACTCGGTTGCCTACGAGCAGTACTTC CASSYSVAYEQYF
. . TRBJ2-7 TRBV27 TGTGCCAGCCGTCCCGGGGCCCTTTGGGAGCAGTACTTC CASRPGALWEQYF
. . TRBJ2-5 TRBV28 TGTGCCAGCAGTCCGCCGGGGCGACAGACCCAGTACTTC CASSPPGRQTQYF
. . TRBJ2-7 TRBV6-1 TGTGCCAGCAGTGTCCGGGACGCTTCCTACGAGCAGTACTTC CASSVRDASYEQYF
TRBD2 . TRBJ2-3 TRBV15 TGTGCCACCAGCAGAGATCGGGCGGGAGTTATAGATACGCAGTATTTT CATSRDRAGVIDTQYF
. . TRBJ1-2 TRBV6-1 TGTGCCAGCAGTGCGGGGCGGGGCAGAACTAACTATGGCTACACCTTC CASSAGRGRTNYGYTF
. . TRBJ1-1 TRBV29-1 TGCAGCGTTGAAGACCCGCATGGAGGGCCCACTGAAGCTTTCTTT CSVEDPHGGPTEAFF
. . TRBJ2-7 TRBV6-6 TGTGCCAGCACCTCGTCGCGCCTCTACGAGCAGTACTTC CASTSSRLYEQYF
. . TRBJ2-1 TRBV15 TGTGCCACCAGCGCATACAATGAGCAGTTCTTC CATSAYNEQFF
TRBD2 . TRBJ2-7 TRBV9 TGTGCCAGCAGCGTAGCTCCTAGCGGGGTCTACTACGAGCAGTACTTC CASSVAPSGVYYEQYF
. once TRBJ1-2 TRBV19 TGTGCCAGTAGTATACAGGGTGTAGGGTATGGCTACACCTTC CASSIQGVGYGYTF
. few TRBJ1-5 TRBV7-9 TGTGCCAGCAGCTCCCTCCCTAGGGGGAACCAGCCCCAGCATTTT CASSSLPRGNQPQHF
TRBD1 . TRBJ2-1 TRBV6-1 TGTGCCAGCACCCGACAGGGGGATTACAATGAGCAGTTCTTC CASTRQGDYNEQFF
TRBD2 . TRBJ2-7 TRBV7-2 TGTGCCAGCAGTTCTGACGGACTAGCACGCGAGCAGTACTTC CASSSDGLAREQYF
. . TRBJ1-1 TRBV30 TGTGCCTGGAGTGTCGGAGGGGCGGTGAACACTGAAGCTTTCTTT CAWSVGGAVNTEAFF
. . TRBJ1-5 TRBV28 TGTGCCAGCAGTTCACAGGGTCAGCCCCAGCATTTT CASSSQGQPQHF
. once TRBJ2-1 TRBV6-1 TGTGCCAGCAGTGGCCGGTGGAATGAGCAGTTCTTC CASSGRWNEQFF
. . TRBJ2-4 TRBV5-1 TGCGCCAGCAGCTTGGCGAGTACAGGGCTAGCCAAAAACATTCAGTACTTC CASSLASTGLAKNIQYF
. . TRBJ1-2 TRBV28 TGTGCCAGCAGCCGCGGACAGTACTACACCTTC CASSRGQYYTF
. . TRBJ1-1 TRBV29-1 TGCAGCGTTGAAGGGGGCGTAGCTTTCTTT CSVEGGVAFF